A single sample gave rise to the 26 T cell receptor beta chains below, sequenced in a study of blood T cell repertoires in COVID-19 (dated by TCRdb to about 2020). Libraries were prepared through the immunoSEQ multiplex PCR assay. TCRdb obtained this table from immuneACCESS and retained in-frame rearrangements with V and J assigned. These tables miss some clones; where compared with another copy, unresolved V genes account for less than half of the shortfall, and the remainder is unexplained. In all, the sample holds more than 300,000 clones, and 88% of those were seen once. Of the sample, 0.9% to 1.5% is held by the ten largest clones. Sequencing used PBMCs or T cells enriched from blood (not recorded which). All receptors derive from a woman younger than 30 who had recovered from COVID-19.

The rearrangement uses TRBV11-2 and TRBJ2-1; 7 nucleotides line up with TRBD2. Germline-derived CDR1 and CDR2 are SGHAT and FQNNGV. V gave up 0 bases and J gave up 9 bases; unmatched junction bases: 14. The CDR3 extends over 17 amino acids. CDR3 protein: CASSLEVGGGPSREQFF. CDR3 DNA sequence: TGTGCCAGCAGCTTAGAGGTTGGGGGGGGTCCTTCTCGTGAGCAGTTCTTC.

The V call is TRBV5-1, the J call TRBJ2-3, with D tentatively TRBD2 (5 bases). The CDR3 is 13 amino acids. Germline assignment: CDR1 SGHRS and CDR2 YFSETQ. The V end was cut by 0 bases, the J end by 8 bases, with 10 bases between. The DNA of the CDR3 is TGCGCCAGCAGCTTGGCTCGAGAGGGTACGCAGTATTTT. As protein: CASSLAREGTQYF.

Concerning this clone itself: Within the sample, other DNA sequences also encode this same CDR3. J is TRBJ2-3 and V is TRBV5-1; 9 bases are shared with TRBD1. From germline, CDR1 is SGHRS and CDR2 YFSETQ. The CDR3 runs to 14 residues. Trimming removed 6 bases from V and 3 bases from J; junction bases left unmatched: 5. CDR3 coding DNA: TGCGCCAGCACGCCGGGACAGGGAACAGATACGCAGTATTTT. This translates into CASTPGQGTDTQYF.

V usage is TRBV9 and J usage is TRBJ1-4, with 11 bases fitting TRBD1. In germline, CDR1 is SGDLS, CDR2 YYNGEE. The CDR3 is made up of 16 amino acids. V shed 5 bases, J shed 1 base, and the junction held 4 bases outside the gene matches. The CDR3 protein is CASRKGQGGTNEKLFF. Here the CDR3 DNA reads TGTGCCAGCAGGAAGGGACAGGGGGGAACTAATGAAAAACTGTTTTTT.

About this clone itself: One junction end disagrees with the germline gene, perhaps due to a read error. The chain recombines TRBV7-7 with TRBJ2-5, with 12 bases fitting TRBD2. This CDR3 comprises 15 residues. The germline V gene encodes CDR1 SSHAT and CDR2 FNYEAQ (reference sequence). CDR3 nucleotide sequence: TGTGCTAGCAGCTCCCGGACTAGCGGGGAGGAGACCCAGTACTTC. It yields the protein CASSSRTSGEETQYF.

Only one count was recorded for this clone. J is TRBJ2-7 and V is TRBV6-1; no clear D gene. Between the trimmed V and J ends, which lost 2 bases and 2 bases, there was a span of 13 bases. The CDR3 runs 15 residues. Looked up from germline, CDR1 is MNHNS and CDR2 is SASEGT. As DNA, the CDR3 is TGTGCCAGCAGTGAACTTATAGAAGCCACCTACGAGCAGTACTTC. Its protein is CASSELIEATYEQYF.

V is TRBV6-4 and J is TRBJ2-5, with D possibly TRBD1 on 5 matching bases. V was trimmed by 0 bases and J by 5 bases, leaving 13 bases between them. The V gene's germline CDR1 is MRHNA and CDR2 SNTAGT. This CDR3 has 15 amino acids. CDR3 nucleotide sequence: TGTGCCAGCAGTGACTCCGGGCTGGGGCGGGAGACCCAGTACTTC. Protein sequence: CASSDSGLGRETQYF.

The chain is built from TRBV7-3 and TRBJ2-5; D gene ambiguous. The CDR3 loop spans 14 amino acids. CDR1 is SGHTA, CDR2 FQGTGA, per germline. Trimming pared 1 base from V and 7 bases from J, leaving 13 bases between. CDR3 region: CASSLNNYLGTQYF. The CDR3 DNA reads TGTGCCAGCAGCTTAAATAACTATTTAGGGACCCAGTACTTC.

The V gene is TRBV7-9, the J gene TRBJ1-1; D is unresolved. The V end lost 1 base, the J end lost 10 bases, and 10 bases lay between the germline ends. Germline V gives CDR1 SEHNR, CDR2 FQNEAQ (reference sequence). CDR3 size: 12 residues. The DNA of the CDR3 is TGTGCCAGCAGCTTAGGAGGGTTAGGAGCTTTCTTT. Translated, it gives CASSLGGLGAFF. Looking up the rest from reference TRBV7-9 and TRBJ1-1 gives the full variable domain: DTGVSQNPRHKITKRGQNVTFRCDPISEHNRLYWYRQTLGQGPEFLTYFQNEAQLEKSRLLSDRFSAERPKGSFSTLEIQRTEQGDSAMYLCASSLGGLGAFFGQGTRLTVV.

J is TRBJ2-3 and V is TRBV19, with D unresolved. V lost 4 bases and J 0 bases, leaving 17 bases between the germline ends. This CDR3 has 17 residues. Per germline, CDR1 LNHDA and CDR2 SQIVND (reference sequence). In DNA, the CDR3 is TGTGCCAGTAGTACACGGTCCCTCATGTCTAGCACAGATACGCAGTATTTT. Protein sequence: CASSTRSLMSSTDTQYF.

The V and J genes are TRBV10-3 and TRBJ1-1, with D maybe TRBD1 (6 bases). The CDR3 contains 16 residues. V lost 0 bases to trimming and J lost 1 base, with 12 bases between them. Germline CDR1 and CDR2: ENHRY and SYGVKD. The CDR3 here is CAISESPGVRNTEAFF. The CDR3 nucleotides are TGTGCCATCAGTGAGTCCCCAGGGGTTAGGAACACTGAAGCTTTCTTT.

The chain carries TRBV5-4 and TRBJ2-5; possible D gene TRBD1, 5 bases. Germline V lookup: CDR1 SGHNT, CDR2 YYREEE (reference sequence). The CDR3 length is 14 residues. V was trimmed by 0 bases and J by 2 bases, leaving 8 bases between them. Here the CDR3 DNA reads TGTGCCAGCAGCTTGGGGCCAGGGCAAGAGACCCAGTACTTC. The encoded protein is CASSLGPGQETQYF. Looking up the rest from reference TRBV5-4 and TRBJ2-5 gives the full variable domain: ETGVTQSPTHLIKTRGQQVTLRCSSQSGHNTVSWYQQALGQGPQFIFQYYREEENGRGNFPPRFSGLQFPNYSSELNVNALELDDSALYLCASSLGPGQETQYFGPGTRLLVL.

The J gene is TRBJ2-7, the V gene TRBV5-1, with 9 bases fitting TRBD1. The CDR3 is made up of 15 amino acids. With 4 bases clipped from V and 2 bases from J, the junction kept 7 bases outside the gene matches. Germline V lookup: CDR1 SGHRS, CDR2 YFSETQ. In DNA form, the CDR3 reads TGCGCCAGCAGCGTGGAGGGACAGGGCACCTACGAGCAGTACTTC. Translated: CASSVEGQGTYEQYF.

The V call is TRBV10-3, the J call TRBJ1-3, with D possibly TRBD1 on 5 matching bases. Trimming shortened V by 0 bases and J by 0 bases, and 9 bases separated the two germline ends. The CDR3 totals 16 residues. Germline CDR1 and CDR2: ENHRY and SYGVKD. The chain's CDR3 is CAISESGANSGNTIYF. The CDR3 DNA reads TGTGCCATCAGTGAGTCTGGGGCCAACTCTGGAAACACCATATATTTT.

This clone was seen once. The sample contains more than one DNA sequence encoding this CDR3. The chain employs TRBV9 and TRBJ2-5; TRBD2 matches 8 bases. The ends lost 4 bases at V and 2 bases at J; junction bases unmatched: 4. This CDR3 has 14 amino acids. Germline V gives CDR1 SGDLS, CDR2 YYNGEE. The CDR3 DNA reads TGTGCCAGCAGCCCGGGGGGGAGGCAAGAGACCCAGTACTTC. Its translation is CASSPGGRQETQYF.

V usage is TRBV30 and J usage is TRBJ2-1, with 10 positions matching TRBD2. This CDR3 is built from 14 residues. Germline V lookup: CDR1 GTSNPN, CDR2 SVGIG (reference sequence). The junction had 1 base not matched to a gene; V was cut back by 0 bases and J by 5 bases. The CDR3 spells CAWSVGLADNEQFF. For the CDR3, the DNA is TGTGCCTGGAGTGTTGGACTAGCGGACAATGAGCAGTTCTTC.

The rearrangement uses TRBV5-1 and TRBJ1-4; perhaps TRBD1 as D (6 bases). This CDR3 spans 15 amino acids. CDR1 and CDR2 (germline): SGHRS, YFSETQ. The germline V and J ends were trimmed by 4 bases and 0 bases, with 10 bases remaining between them. CDR3 nucleotide sequence: TGCGCCAGCAGCCACAGGGACCCAACTAATGAAAAACTGTTTTTT. Its translation is CASSHRDPTNEKLFF.

The chain couples TRBV2 to TRBJ2-4; tentatively, D is TRBD2 (6 bases). The V end was cut by 4 bases, the J end by 0 bases, with 16 bases between. The CDR3 is made up of 17 amino acids. The germline CDR1 and CDR2 sequences are SNHLY and FYNNEI. The DNA of the CDR3 is TGTGCCAGCAGTGTCGGGAGCGGTGGTCTAGCCAAAAACATTCAGTACTTC. Translating gives CASSVGSGGLAKNIQYF.

This rearrangement joins TRBV28 to TRBJ1-5; tentatively, D is TRBD1 (5 bases). V shed 6 bases and J shed 0 bases, with 9 bases lying between them. Germline V gives CDR1 MDHEN, CDR2 SYDVKM. The CDR3 consists of 14 residues. The CDR3, as DNA: TGTGCCAGCAGCCGGGGGGATAGCAATCAGCCCCAGCATTTT. Encoded protein: CASSRGDSNQPQHF. The full variable domain, with the rest looked up from reference TRBV28 and TRBJ1-5, is DVKVTQSSRYLVKRTGEKVFLECVQDMDHENMFWYRQDPGLGLRLIYFSYDVKMKEKGDIPEGYSVSREKKERFSLILESASTNQTSMYLCASSRGDSNQPQHFGDGTRLSIL.

This clone is a singleton in its sample. The chain combines TRBV25-1 with TRBJ2-6, with unresolved D. CDR3 length: 17 residues. The V end was cut by 3 bases, the J end by 0 bases, with 12 bases between. The germline V gene has CDR1 MGHDK and CDR2 SYGVNS. The CDR3 nucleotides are TGTGCCAGCAGTGACTTATCCACGGTCTCTGGGGCCAACGTCCTGACTTTC. It is translated as CASSDLSTVSGANVLTF.

The chain is built from TRBV2 and TRBJ1-5; perhaps TRBD1 as D (5 bases). Germline-derived CDR1 and CDR2 are SNHLY and FYNNEI. There are 16 residues in the CDR3. The V gene lost 6 bases and the J gene lost 2 bases, with 17 bases spanning the gap. The CDR3 region is CASRPEPGRGNQPQHF. The DNA for the CDR3 is TGTGCCAGCAGGCCAGAGCCAGGGCGCGGCAATCAGCCCCAGCATTTT. The full variable domain, completed using reference TRBV2 and TRBJ1-5, is EPEVTQTPSHQVTQMGQEVILRCVPISNHLYFYWYRQILGQKVEFLVSFYNNEISEKSEIFDDQFSVERPDGSNFTLKIRSTKLEDSAMYFCASRPEPGRGNQPQHFGDGTRLSIL.

The CDR3: CASSSETGRTEAFF. DNA of the CDR3: TGTGCCAGCAGCTCCGAGACAGGGAGAACTGAAGCTTTCTTT. J is TRBJ1-1 and V is TRBV7-2, with TRBD1 matching over 7 bases. CDR3 length: 14 amino acids. Germline CDR1 is SGHTA and CDR2 is FQGNSA. V was clipped by 4 bases and J by 5 bases; unmatched bases: 7.

J is TRBJ1-5 and V is TRBV18; 8 nucleotides agree with TRBD1. This CDR3 has 17 amino acids. V lost 0 bases and J lost 0; bases outside the gene matches: 4. Germline assignment: CDR1 KGHSH and CDR2 LQKENI. The CDR3 reads CASSPPGQGHSNQPQHF. In nucleotides, the CDR3 is TGTGCCAGCTCACCACCCGGACAGGGCCATAGCAATCAGCCCCAGCATTTT.

CDR3: CASSQDLRGNQPQHF. In DNA, the CDR3 is TGCGCCAGCAGCCAAGATCTCCGAGGGAACCAGCCCCAGCATTTT. The V call is TRBV4-3, the J call TRBJ1-5; D not resolved. V was pared by 0 bases and J by 7 bases, with 13 bases between. This CDR3 is built from 15 residues. CDR1 is LGHNA, CDR2 YSLEER, per germline.

This clone appeared once. The J gene is TRBJ1-6, the V gene TRBV4-2, with D tentatively TRBD1 (5 bases). The CDR3 sequence is 17 residues long. The V end lost 0 bases, the J end lost 6 bases, and 15 bases lay between the germline ends. Germline V gene sequence: CDR1 LGHNA, CDR2 YNFKEQ. The CDR3 spells CASSQEGGRKGNSPLHF. CDR3 in DNA: TGTGCCAGCAGCCAAGAGGGGGGGAGGAAAGGTAATTCACCCCTCCACTTT.

The chain's CDR3 is CASSTGQFYEQYF. The CDR3 DNA is TGTGCCAGCAGTACTGGACAGTTCTACGAGCAGTACTTC. V and J are TRBV6-5 and TRBJ2-7; D perhaps matches TRBD1 (6 bases). CDR3 length equals 13 residues. CDR1 and CDR2 from the germline V gene are MNHEY and SVGAGI. V was cut by 5 bases and J by 3 bases, with 11 bases left in between.